The clone carrying this T cell receptor (beta chain) was seen a handful of times. This record comes from a study of T cell repertoires in cytomegalovirus infection. About the study: Public TCR beta signatures were indicative of both CMV infection and a matching HLA type.

TCRdb reprocessed the reads via MiXCR and lists one record per CDR3 protein. Here the sample spans hundreds of thousands of distinct CDR3 sequences, 20% to 25% being singletons. Germline lookup yields CDR1 DFQATT and CDR2 SNEGSKA (reference sequence). Losses at the gene ends were 3 bases for V and 4 bases for J; bases not matched to a gene: 6. The CDR3 runs to 14 residues. This TCR was sampled from a human donor in good health (CMV status not recorded). Some clones in this sample may be carry-over from other donors' samples. The V call is TRBV20-1, the J call TRBJ2-3; 8 bases agree with TRBD2. The source material was CD8+ T cells from PBMCs. CDR3 region: CSASTGGQPDTQYF. As DNA, the CDR3 is TGCAGTGCTAGTACGGGGGGGCAACCAGATACGCAGTATTTT.